A selection of T cell receptor beta chains follows, all from one sample in a study of blood T cells in healthy people across ages. TCRdb itself ran the 5' RACE reads through MiXCR, one entry per CDR3 protein. The sample lists around 1,900,000 distinct CDR3 sequences, approximately 40% occurring once. Source material: blood. Receptors were obtained from a human donor in good health. CDR3s include the opening cysteine and the closing phenylalanine or tryptophan.

V | CDR3
TRBV24-1 | CATSDPGTGSVYGYTF
TRBV29-1 | CSVETRVEAFF
TRBV5-1 | CASSLGTGVNTEAFF
TRBV29-1 | CSVESGGIHEQYF
TRBV10-3 | CAIRTSMINGPTTDTQYF
TRBV7-2 | CASSLRAGTGFNEQFF
TRBV7-2 | CASSLAGDRGGYTF
TRBV3-1 | CASRLLAGGRNEQFF
TRBV6-5 | CASSYLDRNYGYTF
TRBV24-1 | CATSDWDSQETQYF
TRBV20-1 | CSASLTSGGGTQYF
TRBV30 | CAWSVGSFQETQYF
TRBV10-3 | CAISAGDVINEQFF
TRBV4-2 | CASSRTRAAGFGYTF
TRBV5-6 | CASTLGGGLPQHF
TRBV9 | CASSAPRAQGARDTQYF
TRBV12-3/TRBV12-4 | CASSLGGQPNSPLHF
TRBV5-1 | CASSQGGAKPIYEQYF
TRBV28 | CASSYSYGTGDYDYTF
TRBV9 | CASSEGTGRNSPPHF
TRBV5-4 | CASSYRQGLYGHTF
TRBV6-6 | CASRDNEKLFF
TRBV29-1 | CSVEDTATYEQYF
TRBV29-1 | CSVKGQASTDTQYF
TRBV11-3 | CASSRGPRGRIEAFF
TRBV7-8 | CASSLRIGQGGTEAFF
TRBV27 | CASSLGLSGEFF
TRBV7-2 | CASSRDRVKNIQYF
TRBV28 | CASSPGVEGGTENEQFF
TRBV12-3/TRBV12-4 | CASSFSPVSEAFF
TRBV12-3/TRBV12-4 | CASSLPTGRETQYF
TRBV5-6 | CASSFALHPGGETQYF
TRBV10-3 | CAISEGAGETQYF
TRBV25-1 | CAGSLGVDTEAFF
TRBV12-3/TRBV12-4 | CASSLSRQGVSYEQYF
TRBV12-3/TRBV12-4 | CASSLRLAGGGETQYF
TRBV29-1 | CSVVPGQAAREQFF
TRBV4-3 | CASSLRISGELFF
TRBV7-2 | CASSLGGGMLTEAFF
TRBV20-1 | CSAYTGTSEEWNEQFF
TRBV4-1 | CAGSQEGRQYTDTQYF
TRBV5-1 | CASSPDKNYGYTF
TRBV4-3 | CASSQDLSGQGTDTQYF
TRBV4-2 | CASSQDSSSGLVGGIAKNIQYF
TRBV28 | CASSFEGQGYQPQHF
TRBV11-3 | CASTLPGLADSSYNEQFF
TRBV29-1 | CSVGTSGFETQYF
TRBV28 | CASSLGTGGFGQETQYF
TRBV7-2 | CASRIPSGGLTGELFF
TRBV20-1 | CSALTGRVTYNEQFF
TRBV20-1 | CSAERTRSYEQYF
TRBV5-1 | CASSLAGWDEQFF
TRBV27 | CASSTGGYGYTF